Presented here are 7 T cell receptor beta chains from one specimen sequenced in a study of OX40 agonist ivuxolimab in advanced cancers. The protocol was immunoSEQ multiplex PCR, while the TCRdb copy is restricted to in-frame clones and leaves out a portion. Of over 20,000 clones listed, approximately 83% are singletons. The source material was CD4+ or CD8+ T cells sorted from blood, sampled in a trial of the OX40 agonist ivuxolimab. Source of these receptors: an adult with an advanced solid tumor such as melanoma, head and neck, liver or kidney cancer.

J is TRBJ2-5 and V is TRBV7-8, with TRBD2 matching 10 bases. Germline V CDR1 and CDR2: SGHVS, FQNEAQ. The CDR3 sequence is 20 residues long. V dropped 5 bases and J dropped 4; count of bases not matched to a gene: 22. CDR3 coding DNA: TGTGCCAGCAGCGTGCCCGCCGACCCGGGGGCTAGCGGGAGTTTAGAGACCCAGTACTTC. Its protein is CASSVPADPGASGSLETQYF.

This clone was observed a single time. This chain uses TRBV9 with TRBJ2-3; no clear D gene. The germline V gene has CDR1 SGDLS and CDR2 YYNGEE. V was shortened by 0 bases and J by 6 bases, with 14 bases between the two germline ends. This CDR3 is built from 15 residues. Here the CDR3 reads CASSVEGLVPDTQYF. Written as DNA, the CDR3 is TGTGCCAGCAGCGTAGAGGGTCTAGTTCCGGATACGCAGTATTTT.

The gene calls are TRBV7-9 and TRBJ2-1, with 10 bases that match TRBD1. The CDR3 contains 16 residues. In germline, CDR1 is SEHNR, CDR2 FQNEAQ (reference sequence). V lost 4 bases and J lost 2; bases outside the gene matches: 5. CDR3 coding DNA: TGTGCCAGCAGCTCGCCCGGGACAGGGGCCTACAATGAGCAGTTCTTC. This gives the protein CASSSPGTGAYNEQFF.

The chain has TRBV5-4 and TRBJ2-7, with D perhaps being TRBD1 or TRBD2 (5 bases each). This CDR3 spans 14 amino acids. The germline V gene has CDR1 SGHNT and CDR2 YYREEE (reference sequence). V lost 3 bases and J lost 1, with 11 bases in between. CDR3 protein: CASSSRDDSYEQYF. The DNA for the CDR3 is TGTGCCAGCAGCTCCAGGGACGATTCCTACGAGCAGTACTTC.

For the CDR3, the DNA is TGCGCCAGCAGTCCTTGGGGCGTCACTAGCGGGAGATGGTCCTACGAGCAGTACTTC. It is translated as CASSPWGVTSGRWSYEQYF. V gene TRBV5-1 combines with J gene TRBJ2-7; TRBD2 agrees at 11 bases. Per the germline V gene, CDR1 is SGHRS and CDR2 is YFSETQ. The J segment lost 1 base and the V segment lost 5 bases, leaving 17 bases of the junction unmatched. The CDR3 runs to 19 residues.

J is TRBJ1-2 and V is TRBV21-1; TRBD1, the table's D call, was not compared with the DNA. TRBV21-1 is assigned pseudogene status. The CDR3 loop spans 15 amino acids. The CDR3 loop reads CASSNRDRPNYGYTF. The CDR3 DNA is TGTGCCAGCAGCAATCGTGACAGACCTAACTATGGCTACACCTTC.

This clone showed up just once. The genes are TRBV15 and TRBJ2-5; a weak D match, TRBD1 (7 bases). CDR1 and CDR2 (germline): LNHNV, YYDKDF (reference sequence). The germline V and J ends were trimmed by 2 bases and 4 bases, with 20 bases remaining between them. The CDR3 contains 17 residues. DNA for the CDR3: TGTGCCACCAGCAGACCCTGGAGACAGGGAGGAGTAGAGACCCAGTACTTC. Amino acids: CATSRPWRQGGVETQYF.